This passage covers 21 T cell receptor beta chains from one sample sequenced in a study of breast tumors, draining lymph nodes, adjacent tissues. Axillary draining lymph nodes of breast cancer patients supplied the node samples. Using its own MiXCR run on the multiplex PCR reads, TCRdb lists one record per CDR3 protein. The data show over 150,000 distinct CDR3 sequences, roughly 30% seen once. The sample comprised axillary lymph node tissue. All receptors derive from a female donor with breast cancer. Some clones in this sample may be carry-over from other donors' samples.

A word on this clonotype: This may be a read error: a much more frequent sequence differs by one nucleotide. This chain uses TRBV20-1 with TRBJ2-7, with D perhaps TRBD1 (6 bases). CDR3 length: 15 amino acids. Deletions cut 4 bases from V and 3 bases from J, with 19 bases between. Germline CDR1 DFQATT, CDR2 SNEGSKA (reference sequence). DNA for the CDR3: TGCAGTGCTAAAAAATCTAGGGACAAGGACTACGAGCAGTACTTC. Residues: CSAKKSRDKDYEQYF.

The sample holds many counts of this clonotype. The chain links TRBV19 to TRBJ2-3, with D uncertain. The CDR3 is made up of 15 amino acids. The V gene's germline CDR1 is LNHDA and CDR2 SQIVND (reference sequence). Trimming cost V 1 base and J 1 base, with 9 bases left between them. CDR3 sequence: CASSIGAVGTDTQYF. The CDR3 coding sequence is TGTGCCAGTAGTATAGGTGCGGTGGGCACAGATACGCAGTATTTT.

Regarding this clonotype: This likely comes from a read error, as the CDR3 has no conserved phenylalanine or tryptophan at its end. The DNA is omitted, as the CDR3 cannot be located on it reliably, and the CDR3 follows TCRdb's listing. The chain recombines TRBV19 with TRBJ1-4. Germline CDR1 reads LNHDA; CDR2 reads SQIVND (reference sequence). Inclusive of both ends, the CDR3 amounts to 11 amino acids. CDR3 protein: CASSIGGNLFS.

This clonotype was seen repeatedly, ten times or more. This sequence joins TRBV20-1 and TRBJ1-2, with D possibly matching TRBD1 (6 bases). Germline V gene data show CDR1 as DFQATT and CDR2 as SNEGSKA (reference sequence). This CDR3 is 14 amino acids long. V lost 7 bases and J 1 base, leaving 16 bases between the germline ends. For the CDR3, the DNA is TGCAGTGTCGCACAGGGAAGGGGTAACTATGGCTACACCTTC. Amino acids: CSVAQGRGNYGYTF.

In regard to this clonotype: At one end the junction does not follow the germline gene, possibly because of a read error. The chain employs TRBV6-2 or TRBV6-3 and TRBJ1-4, with TRBD1 matching over 7 bases. This CDR3 region has 17 residues. Germline CDR1 is MNHEY and CDR2 is SVGEGT. The CDR3 is CASRRGPQGTTSEKLFF. CDR3 nucleotides: TGTGCCAGCAGAAGGGGTCCACAGGGGACAACTAGTGAAAAACTGTTTTTT.

This clonotype was counted many times. The V gene is TRBV12-3 or TRBV12-4, the J gene TRBJ2-1; the match to TRBD2 covers 7 bases. The V and J ends lost 7 bases and 6 bases, in that order; junction bases with no gene match: 9. This CDR3 is built from 14 residues. The CDR3 loop reads CASTQRREGNEQFF. Written as DNA, the CDR3 is TGTGCCAGCACCCAACGCAGGGAGGGCAATGAGCAGTTCTTC.

The V gene is TRBV11-2, the J gene TRBJ2-6; D is unresolved. Germline CDR1 reads SGHAT; CDR2 reads FQNNGV. This CDR3 contains 14 residues. Trimming stripped 5 bases from V and 16 bases from J, with 21 bases between. The CDR3, as DNA: TGTGCCAGCAGCCAAGATGTGAGTGGGGTAGGACTGACTTTC. Its translation is CASSQDVSGVGLTF.

This clonotype was observed a few times. V and J are TRBV7-8 and TRBJ2-5; 8 bases map to TRBD2. The length of the CDR3 is 15 residues. Per germline, CDR1 SGHVS and CDR2 FQNEAQ. V lost 5 bases to trimming and J lost 5 bases; unmatched junction nucleotides: 10. CDR3 DNA: TGTGCCAGCAGCGCCGGGGGGGGGGCTACCGAGACCCAGTACTTC. Translation: CASSAGGGATETQYF.

At least ten counts were recorded for this clonotype. The chain recombines TRBV10-3 with TRBJ1-6; 7 nucleotides match TRBD1. Unmatched junction bases numbered 8, after V lost 6 bases and J lost 9 bases. The CDR3 loop spans 14 amino acids. Germline lookup yields CDR1 ENHRY and CDR2 SYGVKD. CDR3 sequence (DNA): TGTGCCATCAGCGGACAGGTAGAAGGTTCACCCCTCCACTTT. Its protein is CAISGQVEGSPLHF.

This clonotype was found many times. The chain recombines TRBV4-1 with TRBJ2-7; 11 nucleotides match TRBD2. The CDR3 extends over 14 amino acids. Per the germline V gene, CDR1 is MGHRA and CDR2 is YSYEKL. V lost 4 bases to trimming and J lost 3 bases; unmatched junction nucleotides: 2. CDR3 residues: CASSRGTSGYEQYF. CDR3 DNA sequence: TGCGCCAGCAGCCGAGGGACTAGCGGCTACGAGCAGTACTTC.

J is TRBJ2-7 and V is TRBV9, with 12 bases lining up with TRBD2. This CDR3 contains 16 residues. The germline CDR1 and CDR2 sequences are SGDLS and YYNGEE. The V and J ends lost 0 bases and 6 bases, in that order; junction bases with no gene match: 7. The DNA of the CDR3 is TGTGCCAGCAGCGTAGTCGGGTGGACTAGCGGGACCGAGCAGTACTTC. This sequence encodes CASSVVGWTSGTEQYF.

This clonotype has a single count. The rearrangement joins TRBV2 to TRBJ2-7; no firm D call. Germline assignment: CDR1 SNHLY and CDR2 FYNNEI. The CDR3 length is 14 residues. V gave up 1 base and J gave up 2 bases, with 9 bases separating them. The CDR3 region is CASSEEGSPYEQYF. As DNA, the CDR3 is TGTGCCAGCAGTGAAGAGGGCAGCCCCTACGAGCAGTACTTC.

This clonotype was seen ten or more times. This could be a read error, since a much larger clone is one nucleotide away. This chain links TRBV11-3 with TRBJ2-7, with D perhaps matching TRBD2 (7 bases). The CDR3 covers 15 residues. Trimming cost V 1 base and J 1 base, with 11 bases left between them. CDR1 is SGHNT and CDR2 is YENEEA in the germline V gene. The CDR3 spells CASSLAAGASYEQYF. The DNA for the CDR3 is TGTGCCAGCAGCTTAGCGGCGGGGGCGTCCTACGAGCAGTACTTC.

V gene TRBV5-1 combines with J gene TRBJ2-1, with 11 bases matching TRBD1. This CDR3 has 15 amino acids. From germline, CDR1 is SGHRS and CDR2 YFSETQ. Germline trimming cut 4 bases from V and 12 bases from J; bases unmatched to any gene: 12. CDR3: CASSPGTGGTDTQFF. CDR3 nucleotides: TGCGCCAGCAGCCCCGGGACAGGGGGAACAGATACGCAGTTCTTC.

V gene TRBV25-1 combines with J gene TRBJ1-2, with D unclear. The V end was cut by 6 bases, the J end by 5 bases, with 16 bases between. The germline V gene encodes CDR1 MGHDK and CDR2 SYGVNS. The CDR3 extends over 14 amino acids. The CDR3 region has the DNA TGTGCCAGCAGCCAAGATAAAGGGTTTTATGGCTACACCTTC. Amino acids: CASSQDKGFYGYTF.

This clonotype showed up many times. The J gene is TRBJ1-5, the V gene TRBV5-6; D is undetermined. Germline V gene data show CDR1 as SGHDT and CDR2 as YYEEEE. The CDR3 runs 11 residues. The germline V and J ends were trimmed by 4 bases and 7 bases, with 6 bases remaining between them. The CDR3 is CASSPGQPQHF. As DNA, the CDR3 is TGTGCCAGCAGCCCGGGGCAGCCCCAGCATTTT.

There are many counts of this clonotype. The rearrangement joins TRBV19 to TRBJ1-2; D not certain. The CDR3 runs to 15 residues. V was clipped by 5 bases and J by 4 bases, with 17 bases between them. CDR1 and CDR2 (germline): LNHDA, SQIVND (reference sequence). The CDR3 coding sequence is TGTGCCAGTAGTCCTCCGGGGAGGCATCTCTATGGCTACACCTTC. Protein sequence: CASSPPGRHLYGYTF.

Comment on this clonotype: At one end, the junction sequence differs from germline, possibly due to a read error. This rearrangement joins TRBV20-1 to TRBJ1-6; D uncertain. The CDR3 length is 18 residues. In germline, CDR1 is DFQATT, CDR2 SNEGSKA (reference sequence). CDR3 protein: CGARDPRADPSCNSPLHF. For the CDR3, the DNA is TGCGGTGCTAGAGATCCTAGGGCAGATCCGAGTTGTAATTCACCCCTCCACTTT.

This clonotype was seen repeatedly, ten times or more. The rearrangement uses TRBV11-3 and TRBJ2-2; 10 bases align to TRBD2. V lost 4 bases to trimming and J lost 4 bases; unmatched junction nucleotides: 6. This CDR3 is 16 amino acids long. Germline values: CDR1 SGHNT, CDR2 YENEEA. The CDR3 DNA is TGTGCCAGCAGCTCGCGGACTAGCGGAGTCACCGGGGAGCTGTTTTTT. It encodes CASSSRTSGVTGELFF. Full variable domain (missing parts from reference TRBV11-3 and TRBJ2-2): EAGVVQSPRYKIIEKKQPVAFWCNPISGHNTLYWYLQNLGQGPELLIRYENEEAVDDSQLPKDRFSAERLKGVDSTLKIQPAELGDSAVYLCASSSRTSGVTGELFFGEGSRLTVL.

A single count supports this clonotype. Here the CDR3 omits its conserved ending phenylalanine or tryptophan, so a read error is the likely source. The limits of the CDR3 on the DNA are not certain, so only TCRdb's listed CDR3 is given. V and J are TRBV5-1 and TRBJ2-2; the table gives TRBD1 as D, unverified against the DNA. Germline assignment: CDR1 SGHRS and CDR2 YFSETQ. The CDR3 numbers 15 amino acids, ends counted. The CDR3: CASSLSAWRGQTVGS.

This clonotype was picked up many times. The gene calls are TRBV12-3 or TRBV12-4 and TRBJ2-5; tentative D call: TRBD2 (6 bases). The CDR3 covers 14 residues. Trimming stripped 6 bases from V and 2 bases from J, with 13 bases between. This CDR3 reads CASSQASEQETQYF. The CDR3 DNA reads as TGTGCCAGCAGCCAGGCTAGCGAACAAGAGACCCAGTACTTC.